This is a list of T cell receptor beta chains from one sample in a study of blood T cells in healthy people across ages. TCRdb redid the calling of the 5' RACE reads with MiXCR, one entry per CDR3 protein. Seen here are over 700,000 distinct CDR3 sequences, 25% observed once, and the top ten hold 9% to 9.5%. This sample was also put to use in a study of T cells of mothers and their children.

Specimen: blood. Receptors were obtained from a boy aged 5-17 years in good health. Both conserved end residues are part of each CDR3. Fields, in order: clone size, V gene, J gene, D gene, CDR3 protein, CDR3 DNA. The D gene is left open where the match is weak. Part of the rows lack a size; the others show once, few, many or a class for expanded clones.

few	TRBV12-3/TRBV12-4	TRBJ1-2	NA	CACSLSINYGYTF	TGTGCCTGCAGCCTTTCTATTAACTATGGCTACACCTTC
NA	TRBV7-8	TRBJ2-5	NA	CASSLSDLQETQYF	TGTGCCAGCAGCTTGTCCGATCTTCAAGAGACCCAGTACTTC
NA	TRBV28	TRBJ1-5	NA	CASSRTPSQSNQPQHF	TGTGCCAGCAGTAGGACACCGAGCCAGAGCAATCAGCCCCAGCATTTT
few	TRBV4-1	TRBJ2-5	NA	CASRSDPQETQYF	TGCGCCAGCAGATCGGACCCTCAAGAGACCCAGTACTTC
NA	TRBV11-2	TRBJ2-5	TRBD2	CASSLDRTSAETQYF	TGTGCCAGCAGCTTAGATCGGACTAGTGCCGAGACCCAGTACTTC
NA	TRBV27	TRBJ2-1	NA	CASSFGLAERALF	TGTGCCAGCAGTTTTGGGTTAGCTGAGAGGGCCCTCTTC
NA	TRBV28	TRBJ2-7	TRBD1	CASSPPGQGRYEQYF	TGTGCCAGCAGCCCCCCGGGACAGGGGCGCTACGAGCAGTACTTC
few	TRBV28	TRBJ2-7	TRBD1	CASSFRDRGSYEQYF	TGTGCCAGCAGTTTTCGAGACAGGGGCTCCTACGAGCAGTACTTC
NA	TRBV20-1	TRBJ2-1	NA	CSARDPSRGRFF	TGCAGTGCTAGAGATCCGTCAAGGGGACGGTTCTTC
NA	TRBV6-6	TRBJ1-2	TRBD1	CASSDGQGAYGYTF	TGTGCCAGCAGTGATGGACAGGGGGCGTATGGCTACACCTTC
NA	TRBV11-3	TRBJ1-1	NA	CASSSVEQGTTEAFF	TGTGCCAGCAGCTCAGTGGAGCAGGGTACCACTGAAGCTTTCTTT
NA	TRBV28	TRBJ2-1	TRBD2	CASSLGRLAGSNEQFF	TGTGCCAGCAGTTTAGGTCGACTAGCGGGGAGCAATGAGCAGTTCTTC
few	TRBV4-1	TRBJ2-4	TRBD1	CASSQEGTGFGNIQYF	TGCGCCAGCAGCCAAGAAGGGACAGGGTTCGGGAACATTCAGTACTTC
few	TRBV4-3	TRBJ2-7	NA	CASSQERQHYEQYF	TGCGCCAGCAGCCAAGAGAGGCAGCACTACGAGCAGTACTTC
few	TRBV2	TRBJ1-2	NA	CASSTDISGYTF	TGTGCCAGCAGCACGGACATCTCTGGCTACACCTTC
NA	TRBV29-1	TRBJ2-2	TRBD2	CSARWGGSGELFF	TGCAGCGCTCGTTGGGGGGGGAGCGGGGAGCTGTTTTTT
NA	TRBV28	TRBJ2-5	TRBD2	CASSQGGRQETQYF	TGTGCCAGCAGTCAGGGAGGGCGCCAAGAGACCCAGTACTTC
NA	TRBV2	TRBJ2-3	NA	CASTRQSTDTQYF	TGTGCCAGCACTCGACAGTCGACAGATACGCAGTATTTT
many	TRBV29-1	TRBJ1-1	TRBD1	CSVQRDRNTEAFF	TGCAGCGTCCAAAGGGACAGGAACACTGAAGCTTTCTTT
NA	TRBV7-2	TRBJ1-5	NA	CASSLGQLGQPQHF	TGTGCCAGCAGCTTAGGACAGTTGGGTCAGCCCCAGCATTTT
NA	TRBV12-3/TRBV12-4	TRBJ1-2	NA	CASSYRTLRGYTF	TGTGCCAGCAGTTACAGGACCTTAAGGGGCTACACCTTC
NA	TRBV4-3	TRBJ2-1	NA	CASSQDIDSLNEQFF	TGCGCCAGCAGCCAAGATATTGACAGTCTCAATGAGCAGTTCTTC
few	TRBV10-3	TRBJ2-3	NA	CAAKPGNGDTDTQYF	TGTGCCGCCAAACCAGGGAATGGTGACACAGATACGCAGTATTTT
NA	TRBV12-3/TRBV12-4	TRBJ2-1	TRBD2	CASSPSGGRLNEQFF	TGTGCCAGCAGCCCGAGCGGGGGGAGATTAAATGAGCAGTTCTTC
NA	TRBV29-1	TRBJ1-2	NA	CSVTGPGDNYGYTF	TGCAGCGTGACTGGGCCGGGGGATAACTATGGCTACACCTTC